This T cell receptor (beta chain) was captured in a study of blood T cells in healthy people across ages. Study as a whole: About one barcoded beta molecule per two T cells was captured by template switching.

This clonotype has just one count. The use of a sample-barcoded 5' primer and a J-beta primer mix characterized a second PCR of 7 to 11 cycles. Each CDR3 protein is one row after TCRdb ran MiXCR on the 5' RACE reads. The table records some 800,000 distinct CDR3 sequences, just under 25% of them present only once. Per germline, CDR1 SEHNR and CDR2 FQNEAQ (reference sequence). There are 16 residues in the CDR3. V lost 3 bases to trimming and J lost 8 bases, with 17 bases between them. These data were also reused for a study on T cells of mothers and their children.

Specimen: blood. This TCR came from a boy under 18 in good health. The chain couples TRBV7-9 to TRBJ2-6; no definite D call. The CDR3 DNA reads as TGTGCCAGCAGCTTTCTTCGACCAGGCGAAACCAACGTCCTGACTTTC. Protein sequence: CASSFLRPGETNVLTF.